This record looks at one TCR beta chain sequence and its context. This entry belongs to a study of molecular identifiers for immune sequencing clone quantification. Study in general: Across replicate runs, RNA obtained from approximately 20,000 or 100,000 naive CD8 cells was divided into five, with four undergoing sequencing.

MiXCR, applied by TCRdb to the PCR reads, yields one record per CDR3 protein. The sample includes some 580,000 distinct CDR3 sequences, roughly 27% seen only once; the top ten take around 0.78%. The germline CDR1 and CDR2 sequences are SEHNR and FQNEAQ (reference sequence). The CDR3 runs to 16 residues. Trimming left V 4 bases short and J 7 bases short, with 21 bases between. The clonotype originates from a human donor in good health. Some libraries in this study had Jurkat cell RNA spiked in. Sequencing was carried out using naive CD8+ T cells from blood, with Jurkat cell RNA spiked in. Subset given: FACS-sorted CD8+CD4-CCR7+CD45RA+ naive T cells. V and J are TRBV7-9 and TRBJ2-3; tentative D call: TRBD2 (7 bases). CDR3 sequence (DNA): TGTGCCAGCAGCTCCTCGACTAGGGGGAGGGTGAATACGCAGTATTTT. It specifies CASSSSTRGRVNTQYF. Looking up the rest from reference TRBV7-9 and TRBJ2-3 gives the full variable domain: DTGVSQNPRHKITKRGQNVTFRCDPISEHNRLYWYRQTLGQGPEFLTYFQNEAQLEKSRLLSDRFSAERPKGSFSTLEIQRTEQGDSAMYLCASSSSTRGRVNTQYFGPGTRLTVL.